This TCR beta chain was retrieved from a study of T-cell reconstitution after alpha-beta-depleted transplantation in children. Study-level findings and limits: T-cell counts and diversity were attributed mostly to newly produced T cells one year after transplant. Surviving recipient cells, namely T cells and thymic progenitors, were the source of high day-60 TCRbeta diversity in some patients. Expanded graft clones, several hundred of them, were reportedly the source of alpha-beta T cells about two months after transplant.

The table lists this clonotype with a few counts. Its antigen is undetermined. A TCRbeta library incorporating unique molecular identifiers was prepared. TCRdb itself ran the PCR reads through MiXCR, one entry per CDR3 protein. The table has about 830,000 distinct CDR3 sequences, 15% to 20% seen once. The sequenced sample was PBMCs, mostly from graft donor cells, obtained 360 days after TCRalphabeta/CD19-depleted stem cell transplant. The receptor comes from a male patient younger than 18 who had a stem cell transplant for acute lymphoblastic leukemia, so the T cells may come from the graft donor.

CDR3 DNA: TGTGCCAGCAGTTTACAGACAGGGCTTAACTATGGCTACACCTTC. Translating gives CASSLQTGLNYGYTF. The chain uses TRBV12-3 or TRBV12-4 and TRBJ1-2; 7 bases are a match to TRBD1. Trimming at V came to 2 bases and at J to 1 base, leaving 4 bases not matched to a gene. This CDR3 spans 15 amino acids.